A single sample gave rise to the 30 T cell receptor beta chains below, sequenced in a study of CD8 T cells in ankylosing spondylitis. One entry per CDR3 protein, called by TCRdb with MiXCR from the 5' RACE reads. The profile covers around 300,000 distinct CDR3 sequences, with around 20% appearing a single time and about 4% taken by the ten largest. The sequenced sample was blood, either unsorted or a sorted T cell fraction (not recorded which). These receptors were collected from a female donor with ankylosing spondylitis or in good health (not recorded which).

The rearrangement joins TRBV7-2 to TRBJ2-3; D is perhaps TRBD2 (6 bases). The germline V gene has CDR1 SGHTA and CDR2 FQGNSA. The CDR3 spans 16 residues. V lost 6 bases and J lost 0, with 16 bases in between. Here the CDR3 reads CASSELADLSTDTQYF. CDR3 sequence (DNA): TGTGCCAGCAGTGAGTTAGCGGACCTTAGCACAGATACGCAGTATTTT. Using reference TRBV7-2 and TRBJ2-3 for the parts outside the CDR3, the full variable domain is GAGVSQSPSNKVTEKGKDVELRCDPISGHTALYWYRQSLGQGLEFLIYFQGNSAPDKSGLPSDRFSAERTGGSVSTLTIQRTQQEDSAVYLCASSELADLSTDTQYFGPGTRLTVL.

In this sample, this clonotype turned up a few times. The V and J genes are TRBV12-3 or TRBV12-4 and TRBJ2-2, with TRBD1 matching 7 bases. Trimming at V came to 3 bases and at J to 4 bases, leaving 5 bases not matched to a gene. CDR3 length equals 15 residues. The CDR3 DNA is TGTGCCAGCAGTTTCGACAGGGCGAGCACCGGGGAGCTGTTTTTT. It translates to CASSFDRASTGELFF.

This clonotype was counted at least ten times. The chain recombines TRBV29-1 with TRBJ2-1; no clear D. Per the germline V gene, CDR1 is SQVTM and CDR2 is ANQGSEA. The CDR3 runs to 11 residues. V lost 3 bases and J lost 10, with 10 bases in between. The CDR3 loop reads CSVETGTEQFF. The CDR3 DNA reads as TGCAGCGTTGAGACCGGCACCGAGCAGTTCTTC.

This clonotype was observed a handful of times. The chain is built from TRBV6-6 and TRBJ2-7; D ambiguous. Trimming took off 0 bases at V and 3 bases at J, with 3 bases between the two ends. Germline V gives CDR1 MNHNY, CDR2 SVGAGI (reference sequence). The CDR3 has 12 amino acids. CDR3 amino acids: CASSYSLYEQYF. CDR3 DNA sequence: TGTGCCAGCAGTTACTCCCTCTACGAGCAGTACTTC.

The rearrangement uses TRBV20-1 and TRBJ1-6, with D unclear. Trimming left V 4 bases short and J 10 bases short, with 14 bases between. The CDR3 runs 13 residues. From germline, CDR1 is DFQATT and CDR2 SNEGSKA (reference sequence). CDR3 nucleotides: TGCAGTGCTACCGATGTTCGGCGGTCACCCCTCCACTTT. This sequence encodes CSATDVRRSPLHF.

This clonotype appeared a few times. The rearrangement uses TRBV6-5 and TRBJ2-5; 10 bases are a match to TRBD1. Germline V gene data show CDR1 as MNHEY and CDR2 as SVGAGI. J gave up 13 bases and V 0 bases, and 5 bases lay outside the gene matches. The CDR3 loop spans 13 amino acids. The CDR3 spells CASSYSRGQGLYF. The CDR3 DNA reads TGTGCCAGCAGTTACTCGAGGGGACAGGGGCTGTACTTC.

In this sample, this clonotype turned up a few times. The chain recombines TRBV7-6 with TRBJ2-2, with TRBD2 identical over 12 bases. CDR3 length: 16 amino acids. From germline, CDR1 is SGHVS and CDR2 FNYEAQ. Trimming cost V 5 bases and J 4 bases; bases outside gene matches: 5. CDR3 bases: TGTGCCAGCAGCCGTCCGGGACTAGCGGGCACCGGGGAGCTGTTTTTT. This gives the protein CASSRPGLAGTGELFF.

Only a few counts were recorded for this clonotype. This chain connects TRBV20-1 to TRBJ1-6; D remains unclear. V was pared by 5 bases and J by 3 bases, with 8 bases between. CDR1 DFQATT and CDR2 SNEGSKA come from the germline V gene (reference sequence). The CDR3 covers 13 residues. CDR3 protein: CSALAFYNSPLHF. In DNA, the CDR3 is TGCAGTGCTTTGGCGTTCTATAATTCACCCCTCCACTTT.

The chain recombines TRBV7-8 with TRBJ2-1; D gene unclear. Germline lookup yields CDR1 SGHVS and CDR2 FQNEAQ. The CDR3 length is 12 residues. V shed 5 bases and J shed 4 bases, with 6 bases lying between them. The CDR3 bases are TGTGCCAGCAGCCCGGCGTACAATGAGCAGTTCTTC. Amino acid sequence: CASSPAYNEQFF.

This clonotype occurred a few times. The chain uses TRBV5-1 and TRBJ2-5, with 7 bases lining up with TRBD1. The junction had 18 bases not matched to a gene; V was cut back by 3 bases and J by 7 bases. CDR3 size: 17 residues. From germline, CDR1 is SGHRS and CDR2 YFSETQ. The CDR3 bases are TGCGCCAGCAGCTCTAGGGGGCTTGGTCAGATCGATGTGACCCAGTACTTC. Encoded protein: CASSSRGLGQIDVTQYF.

This rearrangement joins TRBV6-1 to TRBJ2-4, with D possibly being TRBD2 (6 bases). The CDR3 has 15 amino acids. Trimming removed 5 bases from V and 0 bases from J, with 11 bases in between. Germline assignment: CDR1 MNHNS and CDR2 SASEGT. The CDR3 sequence: CASSPRGLAKNIQYF. The CDR3 DNA reads as TGTGCCAGCAGTCCAAGGGGACTAGCCAAAAACATTCAGTACTTC.

The count of this clonotype is one. V is TRBV30 and J is TRBJ2-1; D not certain. Trimming left V 5 bases short and J 6 bases short, with 8 bases between. The germline V gene encodes CDR1 GTSNPN and CDR2 SVGIG (reference sequence). CDR3 length: 11 residues. The CDR3 here is CAWGLSNEQFF. The CDR3 nucleotides are TGTGCCTGGGGCCTTAGCAATGAGCAGTTCTTC.

This sequence joins TRBV7-8 and TRBJ2-1, with D possibly matching TRBD2 (5 bases). The CDR3 has 14 residues. V lost 2 bases, J lost 7 bases, and 12 bases lay in between. CDR1 is SGHVS and CDR2 is FQNEAQ in the germline V gene. CDR3 nucleotides: TGTGCCAGCAGCTTAACCCGATCGGGGAATGAGCAGTTCTTC. It encodes CASSLTRSGNEQFF.

The V and J genes are TRBV20-1 and TRBJ1-2; the D gene is possibly TRBD1 (6 bases). Germline V gene sequence: CDR1 DFQATT, CDR2 SNEGSKA (reference sequence). V lost 1 base, J lost 8 bases, and 17 bases lay in between. This CDR3 spans 14 amino acids. The CDR3: CSARVQGRNFGYTF. Here the CDR3 DNA reads TGCAGTGCTAGAGTCCAGGGGAGAAATTTCGGCTACACCTTC.

This clonotype was observed a handful of times. This sequence joins TRBV2 and TRBJ2-3, with D perhaps matching TRBD2 (5 bases). The germline CDR1 and CDR2 sequences are SNHLY and FYNNEI. V was trimmed by 3 bases and J by 8 bases, leaving 12 bases between them. The CDR3 extends over 13 amino acids. The CDR3 sequence is CASSDRGLGTQYF. The CDR3 DNA reads TGTGCCAGCAGTGATCGGGGTTTAGGTACGCAGTATTTT.

This rearrangement joins TRBV4-3 to TRBJ2-1; 10 nucleotides match TRBD1. The germline gives CDR1 LGHNA, CDR2 YSLEER. V lost 4 bases, J lost 6 bases, and 6 bases stayed unmatched. The CDR3 has 15 amino acids. The CDR3 spells CASSPGTGEINEQFF. The CDR3 DNA is TGCGCCAGCAGCCCCGGGACAGGGGAAATCAATGAGCAGTTCTTC.

This clonotype turned up a few times. The chain carries TRBV6-6 and TRBJ2-3; no firm D call. The germline V gene has CDR1 MNHNY and CDR2 SVGAGI (reference sequence). This CDR3 is built from 13 residues. V was shortened by 2 bases and J by 8 bases, with 11 bases between the two germline ends. The CDR3, as DNA: TGTGCCAGCAGTTACACAGCATCGGGTACGCAGTATTTT. Translated, it gives CASSYTASGTQYF.

This clonotype was counted only a few times. The chain joins TRBV3-1 to TRBJ1-2; 8 bases align to TRBD1. J was trimmed by 6 bases and V by 4 bases; bases with no gene match: 7. The CDR3 runs 14 residues. CDR1 is LGHDT and CDR2 is YNNKEL in the germline V gene (reference sequence). The CDR3 DNA sequence: TGTGCCAGCAGCCTGATCGACAGGGGCAATGGCTACACCTTC. It encodes CASSLIDRGNGYTF.

In its sample, this clonotype was seen a few times. The chain couples TRBV2 to TRBJ1-5; D is undetermined. Trimming took off 8 bases at V and 3 bases at J, with 8 bases between the two ends. This CDR3 contains 12 residues. CDR1 and CDR2 from the germline V gene are SNHLY and FYNNEI. CDR3 coding DNA: TGTGCCAGCCACAACCCCAATCAGCCCCAGCATTTT. It codes for CASHNPNQPQHF.

This clonotype was seen a handful of times. The genes are TRBV18 and TRBJ2-7; no firm D call. With 2 bases removed from V and 5 bases from J, the gap between germline ends came to 13 bases. CDR3 length equals 14 residues. Germline lookup yields CDR1 KGHSH and CDR2 LQKENI. CDR3 coding DNA: TGTGCCAGCTCACCAGTCAAGGGTATCAACGAGCAGTACTTC. It specifies CASSPVKGINEQYF.

CDR3 in DNA: TGTGCCAGCAGCCAACTGATAAGGGGTGAGCAGTTCTTC. This encodes CASSQLIRGEQFF. This chain joins TRBV5-5 and TRBJ2-1; weak D call: TRBD1 (5 bases). The germline gives CDR1 SGHKS, CDR2 YYEKEE (reference sequence). This CDR3 comprises 13 residues. Between the trimmed V and J ends, which lost 4 bases and 9 bases, there was a span of 14 bases.

V is TRBV20-1 and J is TRBJ2-1, with no clear D. Germline CDR1 is DFQATT and CDR2 is SNEGSKA (reference sequence). V lost 3 bases and J 6 bases, leaving 9 bases between the germline ends. CDR3 length: 12 amino acids. CDR3 sequence: CSASDPRNEQFF. CDR3 in DNA: TGCAGTGCTAGTGACCCCCGCAATGAGCAGTTCTTC.

In this sample, this clonotype turned up a few times. The chain couples TRBV20-1 to TRBJ2-7; 8 bases align to TRBD2. Trimming took 4 bases from V and 3 from J; bases not matched to a gene: 8. CDR1 and CDR2 from the germline V gene are DFQATT and SNEGSKA (reference sequence). This CDR3 region has 14 residues. The CDR3 DNA reads as TGCAGTGCTACCCCGAGACTAGCGTTCTACGAGCAGTACTTC. This translates into CSATPRLAFYEQYF.

This chain joins TRBV29-1 and TRBJ2-7; 8 positions agree with TRBD2. CDR1 is SQVTM and CDR2 is ANQGSEA in the germline V gene. The ends lost 4 bases at V and 1 base at J; junction bases unmatched: 3. CDR3 size: 13 residues. CDR3 region: CSVGRGGSYEQYF. CDR3 nucleotides: TGCAGCGTTGGCCGGGGGGGGTCCTACGAGCAGTACTTC.

V and J are TRBV9 and TRBJ2-1, with D perhaps assigned TRBD1 or TRBD2 (6 bases each). Germline values: CDR1 SGDLS, CDR2 YYNGEE. The V end was cut by 2 bases, the J end by 9 bases, with 9 bases between. The CDR3 loop spans 12 amino acids. CDR3 DNA: TGTGCCAGCAGCGTGGGGGGCAGTGAGCAGTTCTTC. Amino acids: CASSVGGSEQFF.

V gene TRBV5-1 combines with J gene TRBJ2-2; D unresolved. V gave up 3 bases and J gave up 4 bases, with 16 bases separating them. The CDR3 covers 16 residues. Germline V gives CDR1 SGHRS, CDR2 YFSETQ. This CDR3 reads CASSSGQEQSTGELFF. CDR3 in DNA: TGCGCCAGCAGCTCGGGTCAGGAACAGAGCACCGGGGAGCTGTTTTTT.

This clonotype has a count of ten or more. The V call is TRBV20-1, the J call TRBJ2-3; 8 bases are shared with TRBD2. Germline V gene sequence: CDR1 DFQATT, CDR2 SNEGSKA (reference sequence). This CDR3 has 14 amino acids. Trimming cost V 4 bases and J 4 bases; bases outside gene matches: 7. CDR3 region: CSATGVGGADTQYF. The CDR3 bases are TGCAGTGCTACGGGAGTCGGGGGGGCAGATACGCAGTATTTT.

The chain recombines TRBV29-1 with TRBJ2-6; no reliable D call. This CDR3 is 15 amino acids long. Germline V lookup: CDR1 SQVTM, CDR2 ANQGSEA. The V gene lost 2 bases and the J gene lost 2 bases, with 10 bases spanning the gap. The CDR3 bases are TGCAGCGTTGAAAAGCCTGGGACTGGGGCCAACGTCCTGACTTTC. Amino acids: CSVEKPGTGANVLTF. The variable domain in full, with the rest retrieved from reference TRBV29-1 and TRBJ2-6, is SAVISQKPSRDICQRGTSLTIQCQVDSQVTMMFWYRQQPGQSLTLIATANQGSEATYESGFVIDKFPISRPNLTFSTLTVSNMSPEDSSIYLCSVEKPGTGANVLTFGAGSRLTVL.

CDR3 coding DNA: TGTGCCAGCAGTTGGGAACGTCACAGGGCGGCTTTCTTT. Translation gives CASSWERHRAAFF. The J gene is TRBJ1-1, the V gene TRBV6-5; maybe TRBD1 (6 bases). Deletions cut 4 bases from V and 11 bases from J, with 17 bases between. Germline-derived CDR1 and CDR2 are MNHEY and SVGAGI. This CDR3 spans 13 amino acids.

This clonotype has only a few counts. The rearrangement joins TRBV6-5 to TRBJ1-1; D is unclear. The V end lost 0 bases, the J end lost 1 base, and 12 bases lay between the germline ends. Per the germline V gene, CDR1 is MNHEY and CDR2 is SVGAGI. This CDR3 contains 16 residues. CDR3 region: CASSYSSSLRNTEAFF. The CDR3 DNA follows: TGTGCCAGCAGTTACTCTTCCTCACTAAGGAACACTGAAGCTTTCTTT.